This entry is about one T cell receptor (beta chain). Profiling relied on immunoSEQ multiplex PCR, and the TCRdb table lists in-frame clones only, not all of them. This table holds around 1.5 million clones, 95% to 99% found once. The data are from a study of shared clonotypes between healthy human individuals. V was cut by 8 bases and J by 7 bases, with 21 bases left in between. The CDR3 runs 14 residues. Germline loops: CDR1 SEHNR, CDR2 FQNEAQ (reference sequence). The chain recombines TRBV7-9 with TRBJ2-7; D is uncertain. Material for sequencing was naive CD4+ T cells sorted from blood. Subset described: CD45RA+ positively selected. This TCR came from a man aged 30-40 years in good health. CDR3 sequence reads: CASDDGQRINEQYF. CDR3 bases: TGTGCCAGCGACGACGGTCAGCGAATAAATGAGCAGTACTTC.